This T cell receptor (beta chain) was found in a study of PD-L1 blockade in urothelial cancer. Whole-study context: Male sex and bladder-origin urothelial cancer characterized about 90% of the roughly 30 patients.

The V gene end was trimmed by 4 bases and the J gene end by 3 bases; junction bases not matched to a gene: 3. CDR3 length: 14 amino acids. Germline CDR1 and CDR2: SNHLY and FYNNEI. Produced via immunoSEQ multiplex PCR; TCRdb's table is partial and in-frame only. Of roughly 38,000 clones in the sample, roughly four fifths were seen once. As to time point: pretreatment peripheral blood. The source was PBMCs, collected around atezolizumab (anti-PD-L1) treatment. The receptor was isolated from a man aged 60 to 69 with urothelial cancer. The chain is built from TRBV2 and TRBJ1-5; 7 bases are shared with TRBD1. The CDR3 coding sequence is TGTGCCAGCAGTGGAGGACAGGACAATCAGCCCCAGCATTTT. Its translation is CASSGGQDNQPQHF.